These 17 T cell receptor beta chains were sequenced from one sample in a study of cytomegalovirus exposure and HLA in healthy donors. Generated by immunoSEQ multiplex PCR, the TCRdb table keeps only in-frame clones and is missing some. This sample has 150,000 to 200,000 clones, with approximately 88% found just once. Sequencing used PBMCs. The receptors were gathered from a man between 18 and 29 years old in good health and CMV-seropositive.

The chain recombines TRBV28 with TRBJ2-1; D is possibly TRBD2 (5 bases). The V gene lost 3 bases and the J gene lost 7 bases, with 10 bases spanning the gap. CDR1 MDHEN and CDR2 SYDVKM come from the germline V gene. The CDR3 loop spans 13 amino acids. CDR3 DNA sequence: TGTGCCAGCAGTTTGGAGGTCCAGAATGAGCAGTTCTTC. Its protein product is CASSLEVQNEQFF.

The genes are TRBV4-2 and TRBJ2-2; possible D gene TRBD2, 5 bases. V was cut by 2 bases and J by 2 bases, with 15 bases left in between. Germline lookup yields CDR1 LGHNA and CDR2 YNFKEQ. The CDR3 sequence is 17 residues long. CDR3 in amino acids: CASSQSTRHLNTGELFF. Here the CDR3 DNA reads TGTGCCAGCAGCCAATCCACTAGACACTTAAACACCGGGGAGCTGTTTTTT.

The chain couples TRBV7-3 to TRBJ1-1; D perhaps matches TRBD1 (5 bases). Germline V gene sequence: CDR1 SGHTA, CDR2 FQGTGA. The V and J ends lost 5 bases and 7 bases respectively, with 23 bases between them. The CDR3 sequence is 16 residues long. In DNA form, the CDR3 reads TGTGCCAGCAGCCTCCGTCCGGGAAGCGGGGGGATTGAAGCTTTCTTT. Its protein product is CASSLRPGSGGIEAFF.

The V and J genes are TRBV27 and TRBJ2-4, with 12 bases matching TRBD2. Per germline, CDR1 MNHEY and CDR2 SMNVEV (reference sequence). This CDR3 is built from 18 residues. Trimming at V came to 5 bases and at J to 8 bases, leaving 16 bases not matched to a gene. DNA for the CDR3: TGTGCCAGCAGTACCATCCGACTAGCGGGAGTACGCAGTGACATTCAGTACTTC. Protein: CASSTIRLAGVRSDIQYF.

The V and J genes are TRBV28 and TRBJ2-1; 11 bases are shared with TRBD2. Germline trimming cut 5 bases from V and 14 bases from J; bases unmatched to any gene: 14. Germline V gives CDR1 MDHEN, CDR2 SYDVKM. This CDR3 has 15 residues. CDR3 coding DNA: TGTGCCAGCAGTGTAGCGGGAGGGCCCCTTGGCGGCGAGTTCTTC. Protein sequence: CASSVAGGPLGGEFF.

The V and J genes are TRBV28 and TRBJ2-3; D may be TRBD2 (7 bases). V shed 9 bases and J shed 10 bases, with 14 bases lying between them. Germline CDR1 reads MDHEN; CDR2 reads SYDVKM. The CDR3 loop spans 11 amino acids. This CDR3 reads CASEGGVAQYF. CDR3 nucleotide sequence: TGTGCCAGTGAGGGGGGGGTGGCGCAGTATTTT.

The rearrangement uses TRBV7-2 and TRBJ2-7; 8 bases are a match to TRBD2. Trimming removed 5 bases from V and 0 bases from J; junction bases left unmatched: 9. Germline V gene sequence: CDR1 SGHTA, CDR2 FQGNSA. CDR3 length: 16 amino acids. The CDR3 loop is CASSPRTSHSSYEQYF. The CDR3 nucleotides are TGTGCCAGCAGCCCCAGGACTAGCCATAGCTCCTACGAGCAGTACTTC.

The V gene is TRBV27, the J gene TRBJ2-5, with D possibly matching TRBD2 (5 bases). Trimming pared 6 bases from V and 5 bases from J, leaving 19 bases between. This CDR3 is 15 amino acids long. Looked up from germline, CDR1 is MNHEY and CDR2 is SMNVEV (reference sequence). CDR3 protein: CASRSGVTRRETQYF. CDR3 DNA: TGTGCCAGCAGAAGTGGGGTAACTAGACGCGAGACCCAGTACTTC.

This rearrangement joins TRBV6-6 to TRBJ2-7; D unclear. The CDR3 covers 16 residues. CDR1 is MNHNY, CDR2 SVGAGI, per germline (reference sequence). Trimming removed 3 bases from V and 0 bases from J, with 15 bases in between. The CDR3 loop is CASSYIVGGRSYEQYF. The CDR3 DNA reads TGTGCCAGCAGTTATATAGTCGGCGGTCGCTCCTACGAGCAGTACTTC.

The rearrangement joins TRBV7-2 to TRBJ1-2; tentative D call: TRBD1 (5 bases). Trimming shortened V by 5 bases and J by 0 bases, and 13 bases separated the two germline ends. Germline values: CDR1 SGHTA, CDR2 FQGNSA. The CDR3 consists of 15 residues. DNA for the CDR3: TGTGCCAGCAGCCGTTCGACAGCTTCTAACTATGGCTACACCTTC. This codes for CASSRSTASNYGYTF.

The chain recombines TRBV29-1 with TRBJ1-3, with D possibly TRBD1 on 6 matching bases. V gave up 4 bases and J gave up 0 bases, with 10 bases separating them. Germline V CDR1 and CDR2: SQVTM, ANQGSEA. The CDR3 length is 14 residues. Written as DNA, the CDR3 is TGCAGCGTTGCGGACAGTAACTCTGGAAACACCATATATTTT. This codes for CSVADSNSGNTIYF.

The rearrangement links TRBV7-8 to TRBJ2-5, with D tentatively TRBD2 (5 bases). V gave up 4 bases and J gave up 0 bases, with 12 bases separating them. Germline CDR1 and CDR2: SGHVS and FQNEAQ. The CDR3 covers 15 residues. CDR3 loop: CASSYGNANQETQYF. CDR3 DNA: TGTGCCAGCAGCTACGGGAATGCTAACCAAGAGACCCAGTACTTC.

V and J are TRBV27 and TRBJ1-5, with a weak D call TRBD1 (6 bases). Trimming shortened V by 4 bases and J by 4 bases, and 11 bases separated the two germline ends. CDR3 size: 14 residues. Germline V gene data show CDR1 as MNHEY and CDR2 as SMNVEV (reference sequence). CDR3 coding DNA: TGTGCCAGCAGTTACACAGGGTATAATCAGCCCCAGCATTTT. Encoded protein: CASSYTGYNQPQHF.

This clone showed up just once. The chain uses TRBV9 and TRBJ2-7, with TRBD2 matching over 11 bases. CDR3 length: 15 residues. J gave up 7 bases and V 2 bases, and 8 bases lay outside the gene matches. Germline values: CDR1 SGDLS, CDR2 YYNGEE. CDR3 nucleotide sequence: TGTGCCAGCAGCGTTAGCGGGAGGGCCGATGGGGAGCAGTACTTC. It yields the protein CASSVSGRADGEQYF.

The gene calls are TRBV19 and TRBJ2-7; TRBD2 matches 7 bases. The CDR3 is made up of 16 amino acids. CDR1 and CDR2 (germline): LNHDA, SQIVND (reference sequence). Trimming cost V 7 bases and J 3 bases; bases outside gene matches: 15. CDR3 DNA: TGTGCCAGTAAGACGCCCATTGGGGGGGGGAACTACGAGCAGTACTTC. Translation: CASKTPIGGGNYEQYF.

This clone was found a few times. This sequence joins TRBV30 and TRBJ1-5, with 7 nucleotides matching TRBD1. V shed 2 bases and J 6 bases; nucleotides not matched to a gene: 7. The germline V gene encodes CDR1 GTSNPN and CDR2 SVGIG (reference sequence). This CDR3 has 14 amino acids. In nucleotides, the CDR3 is TGTGCCTGGAGTCCGGGACAGTTTGGTCAGCCCCAGCATTTT. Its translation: CAWSPGQFGQPQHF.

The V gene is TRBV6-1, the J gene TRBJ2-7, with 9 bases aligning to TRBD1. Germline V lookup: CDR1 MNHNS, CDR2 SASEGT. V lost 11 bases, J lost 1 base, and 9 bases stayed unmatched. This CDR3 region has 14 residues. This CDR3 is CAARGTGFSYEQYF. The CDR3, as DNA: TGTGCCGCTCGAGGGACAGGGTTTTCCTACGAGCAGTACTTC.